The rows below give T cell receptor beta chains drawn from one sample of a study of identical twins. TCRdb independently ran MiXCR on the 5' RACE reads; one entry per CDR3 protein. The data contain 450,000 to 650,000 distinct CDR3 sequences, around 15% of them singletons. Another study also made use of these data, one on yellow fever vaccine responses in identical twins.

The specimen sequenced was CD4+ T cells sorted from blood. All receptors derive from a woman under 30 in good health. Each CDR3 is given with its conserved first and last residue. A D gene is named only where the DNA matches it firmly. The size of a clone is reported for some rows only, either as once, few or many, or as a class for expanded clones.

clone size | J gene | D gene | V gene | CDR3 length | CDR3 DNA | CDR3 protein
. | TRBJ2-1 | . | TRBV20-1 | 14 | TGCAGTGCTAGTGACGGGAGGGGGCTCAATGAGCAGTTCTTC | CSASDGRGLNEQFF
few | TRBJ2-1 | TRBD2 | TRBV7-9 | 16 | TGTGCCAGCAGCTTGAGTAGCGGGGTTACGGGCAATGAGCAGTTCTTC | CASSLSSGVTGNEQFF
few | TRBJ2-3 | . | TRBV14 | 14 | TGTGCCAGCAGCCAAGATCGGCTGACAAGTAAGCAGTATTTT | CASSQDRLTSKQYF
few | TRBJ2-2 | . | TRBV7-9 | 14 | TGTGCCAGCCACGGACCGACGAACACCGGGGAGCTGTTTTTT | CASHGPTNTGELFF
. | TRBJ2-1 | TRBD2 | TRBV7-2 | 15 | TGTGCCAGCAGCACCACTAGCGGGGGGTACAATGAGCAGTTCTTC | CASSTTSGGYNEQFF
. | TRBJ2-5 | . | TRBV14 | 15 | TGTGCCAGCAGCGGGGGCAGGCCGGATCTGTGGACCCAGTACTTC | CASSGGRPDLWTQYF
. | TRBJ1-5 | TRBD1 | TRBV4-2 | 20 | TGTGCCAGCAGCCAAGAGCTGTCGGGACAGGGGGCGCCTAGCAATCAGCCCCAGCATTTT | CASSQELSGQGAPSNQPQHF
. | TRBJ1-2 | . | TRBV5-6 | 12 | TGTGCCAGCAGCGTGGGATCCTATGGCTACACCTTC | CASSVGSYGYTF
few | TRBJ2-1 | TRBD2 | TRBV6-1 | 18 | TGTGCCAGCCATCCCCGGACTAGCGGCCCCACGGTCTACAATGAGCAGTTCTTC | CASHPRTSGPTVYNEQFF
few | TRBJ2-4 | TRBD1 | TRBV5-4 | 13 | TGTGCCAGCAGCCCGGGACAGGGAGTCATTCAGTACTTC | CASSPGQGVIQYF
. | TRBJ2-4 | TRBD2 | TRBV14 | 17 | TGTGCCAGCAGCCAAGTAGCGGGGGCGGAGGCCAAAAACATTCAGTACTTC | CASSQVAGAEAKNIQYF
few | TRBJ1-1 | TRBD1 | TRBV20-1 | 15 | TGCAGTGCTAGAGATCCCGAGACAGGGGTCACTGAAGCTTTCTTT | CSARDPETGVTEAFF
few | TRBJ2-2 | TRBD2 | TRBV29-1 | 16 | TGCAGCGTTGAAACCGGACTAGCGGGGGGGACCGGGGAGCTGTTTTTT | CSVETGLAGGTGELFF
many | TRBJ1-5 | . | TRBV24-1 | 13 | TGTGCCACCAGTGACCTCAACAATCAGCCCCAGCATTTT | CATSDLNNQPQHF
. | TRBJ2-7 | . | TRBV28 | 14 | TGTGCCGTCGCGAAGACCGGGACACCCAGCGAGCAGTACTTC | CAVAKTGTPSEQYF
. | TRBJ2-1 | . | TRBV12-5 | 14 | TGTGCTAGTGTCTCATCCGGGGCGCACAATGAGCAGTTCTTC | CASVSSGAHNEQFF
many | TRBJ1-1 | TRBD1 | TRBV6-5 | 16 | TGTGCCAGCAGGTTACAGGGGACCCTCTCGAAGGGTGAAGCTTTCTTT | CASRLQGTLSKGEAFF
few | TRBJ2-5 | TRBD2 | TRBV5-1 | 14 | TGCGCCAGCAGCATCGGGACTAGGGAGGAGACCCAGTACTTC | CASSIGTREETQYF
few | TRBJ2-7 | TRBD1 | TRBV5-1 | 13 | TGCGCCAGCAGCTTGTCAGGGGGCTACGAGCAGTACTTC | CASSLSGGYEQYF
many | TRBJ1-2 | . | TRBV5-1 | 14 | TGCGCCAGCAGCGGGAGTTTGTCGCTTCGCGGCTACACCTTC | CASSGSLSLRGYTF
few | TRBJ2-2 | . | TRBV14 | 13 | TGTGCCAGCAGCCAATCGGCCACCGGGGAGCTGTTTTTT | CASSQSATGELFF
. | TRBJ2-1 | TRBD2 | TRBV18 | 15 | TGTGCCAGCTCACCAGACAGTGCAGCGGGAGCTGAGCAGTTCTTC | CASSPDSAAGAEQFF
. | TRBJ2-1 | . | TRBV7-9 | 11 | TGTGCCAGCAGCCCAGGAACAGAGCAGTTCTTC | CASSPGTEQFF
few | TRBJ2-5 | TRBD1 | TRBV24-1 | 13 | TGTGCCACCGGGACAGGGGGCGTGGAGACCCAGTACTTC | CATGTGGVETQYF
few | TRBJ2-3 | . | TRBV9 | 13 | TGTGCCAGCAGCGTAGACCCGACAGATACGCAGTATTTT | CASSVDPTDTQYF
few | TRBJ2-1 | TRBD2 | TRBV27 | 16 | TGTGCCAGCAGTCCTCTCGGACTAGCGGGGGGGGGTGAGCAGTTCTTC | CASSPLGLAGGGEQFF
once | TRBJ2-1 | . | TRBV12-3/TRBV12-4 | 15 | TGTGCCAGCAGCCTCGGGCCACTAGGGTACAATGAGCAGTTCTTC | CASSLGPLGYNEQFF
few | TRBJ1-1 | TRBD1 | TRBV29-1 | 13 | TGCAGCGCGGATGACAGGGGGCTGGCTGAAGCTTTCTTT | CSADDRGLAEAFF
. | TRBJ1-2 | . | TRBV12-3/TRBV12-4 | 13 | TGTGCCAGCAGTAGATCGGGCGACTATGGCTACACCTTC | CASSRSGDYGYTF
few | TRBJ2-2 | . | TRBV6-2/TRBV6-3 | 17 | TGTGCCAGCAGTTACTCTGTCAGGTCCCCGAACACCGGGGAGCTGTTTTTT | CASSYSVRSPNTGELFF
few | TRBJ2-5 | TRBD2 | TRBV10-2 | 14 | TGCGCCAGCAGCGAAGCGGGGGGCCAAGAGACCCAGTACTTC | CASSEAGGQETQYF
few | TRBJ1-5 | . | TRBV20-1 | 16 | TGCAGTGCTAGAGCCGGGGACGGGATTAGCAATCAGCCCCAGCATTTT | CSARAGDGISNQPQHF
. | TRBJ2-4 | . | TRBV12-3/TRBV12-4 | 16 | TGTGCCAGCAGTTTCGGGGCTATTTTAGCCAAAAACATTCAGTACTTC | CASSFGAILAKNIQYF
few | TRBJ1-2 | TRBD1 | TRBV7-9 | 15 | TGTGCCAGCAGCTTAGCGCTAAGGGGGCCGATAGGCTACACCTTC | CASSLALRGPIGYTF
. | TRBJ2-5 | . | TRBV20-1 | 14 | TGCAGTGCTACCGACACCTCAATCCAAGAGACCCAGTACTTC | CSATDTSIQETQYF
many | TRBJ1-1 | . | TRBV12-3/TRBV12-4 | 14 | TGTGCCAGCAGTCTCGGACTTTCGAACACTGAAGCTTTCTTT | CASSLGLSNTEAFF
. | TRBJ2-5 | . | TRBV4-2 | 13 | TGTGCCAGCAGCCAAGAGTCAGGGATGGCCCAGTACTTC | CASSQESGMAQYF
few | TRBJ2-2 | TRBD1 | TRBV6-5 | 15 | TGTGCCAGCAGTTTCCGGACAGGGTTGGGCGGGGAGCTGTTTTTT | CASSFRTGLGGELFF
many | TRBJ2-1 | . | TRBV24-1 | 13 | TGTGCCACCAGTGATTCGACGTACAATGAGCAGTTCTTC | CATSDSTYNEQFF